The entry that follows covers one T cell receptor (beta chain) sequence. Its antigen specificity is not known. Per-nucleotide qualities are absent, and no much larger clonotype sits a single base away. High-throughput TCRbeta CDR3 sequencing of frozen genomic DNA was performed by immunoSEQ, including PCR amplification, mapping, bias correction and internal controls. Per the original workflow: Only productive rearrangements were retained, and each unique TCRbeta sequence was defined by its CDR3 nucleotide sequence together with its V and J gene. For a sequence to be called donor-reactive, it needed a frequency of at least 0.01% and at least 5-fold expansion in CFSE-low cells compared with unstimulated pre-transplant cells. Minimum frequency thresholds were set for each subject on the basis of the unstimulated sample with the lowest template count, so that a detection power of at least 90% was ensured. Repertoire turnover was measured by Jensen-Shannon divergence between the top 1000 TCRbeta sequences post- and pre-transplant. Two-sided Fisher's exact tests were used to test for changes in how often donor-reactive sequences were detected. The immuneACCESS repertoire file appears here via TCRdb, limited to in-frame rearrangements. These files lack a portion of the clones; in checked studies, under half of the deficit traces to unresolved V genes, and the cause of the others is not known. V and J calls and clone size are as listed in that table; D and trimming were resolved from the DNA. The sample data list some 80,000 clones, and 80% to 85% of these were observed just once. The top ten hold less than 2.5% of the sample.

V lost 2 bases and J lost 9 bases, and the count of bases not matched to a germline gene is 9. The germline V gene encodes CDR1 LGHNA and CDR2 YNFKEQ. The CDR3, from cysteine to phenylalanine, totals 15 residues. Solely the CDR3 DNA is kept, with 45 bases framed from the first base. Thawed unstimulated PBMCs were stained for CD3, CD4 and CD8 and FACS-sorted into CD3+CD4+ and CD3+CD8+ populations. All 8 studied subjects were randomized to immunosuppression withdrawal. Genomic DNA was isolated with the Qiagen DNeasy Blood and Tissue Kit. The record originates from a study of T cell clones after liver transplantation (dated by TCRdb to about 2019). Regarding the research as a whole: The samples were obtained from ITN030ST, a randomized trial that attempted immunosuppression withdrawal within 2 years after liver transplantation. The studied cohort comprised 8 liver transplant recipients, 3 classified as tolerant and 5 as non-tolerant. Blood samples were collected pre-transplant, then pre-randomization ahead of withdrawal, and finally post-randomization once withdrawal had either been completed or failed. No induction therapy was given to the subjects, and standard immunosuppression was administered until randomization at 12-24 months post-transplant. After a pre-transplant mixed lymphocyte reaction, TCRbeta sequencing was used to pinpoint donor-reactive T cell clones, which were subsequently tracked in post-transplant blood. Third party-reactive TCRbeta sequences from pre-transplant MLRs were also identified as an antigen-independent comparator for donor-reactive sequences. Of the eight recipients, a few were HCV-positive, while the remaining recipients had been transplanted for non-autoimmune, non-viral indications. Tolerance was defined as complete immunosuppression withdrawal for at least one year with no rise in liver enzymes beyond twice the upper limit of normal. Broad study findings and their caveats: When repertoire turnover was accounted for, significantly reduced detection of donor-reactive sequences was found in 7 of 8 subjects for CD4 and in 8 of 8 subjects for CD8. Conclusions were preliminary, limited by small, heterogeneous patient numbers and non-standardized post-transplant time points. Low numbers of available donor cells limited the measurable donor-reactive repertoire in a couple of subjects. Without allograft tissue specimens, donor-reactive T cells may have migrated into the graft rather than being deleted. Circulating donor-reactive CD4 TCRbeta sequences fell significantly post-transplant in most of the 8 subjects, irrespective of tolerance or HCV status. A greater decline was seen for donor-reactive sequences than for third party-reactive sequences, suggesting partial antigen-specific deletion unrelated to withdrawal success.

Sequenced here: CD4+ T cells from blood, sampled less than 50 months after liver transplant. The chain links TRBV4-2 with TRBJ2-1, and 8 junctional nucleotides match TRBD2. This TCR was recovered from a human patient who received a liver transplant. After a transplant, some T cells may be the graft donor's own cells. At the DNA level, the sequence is TGTGCCAGCAGCCAAATTGGGCTAGCGGGCGGTGAGCAGTTCTTC. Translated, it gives CASSQIGLAGGEQFF.